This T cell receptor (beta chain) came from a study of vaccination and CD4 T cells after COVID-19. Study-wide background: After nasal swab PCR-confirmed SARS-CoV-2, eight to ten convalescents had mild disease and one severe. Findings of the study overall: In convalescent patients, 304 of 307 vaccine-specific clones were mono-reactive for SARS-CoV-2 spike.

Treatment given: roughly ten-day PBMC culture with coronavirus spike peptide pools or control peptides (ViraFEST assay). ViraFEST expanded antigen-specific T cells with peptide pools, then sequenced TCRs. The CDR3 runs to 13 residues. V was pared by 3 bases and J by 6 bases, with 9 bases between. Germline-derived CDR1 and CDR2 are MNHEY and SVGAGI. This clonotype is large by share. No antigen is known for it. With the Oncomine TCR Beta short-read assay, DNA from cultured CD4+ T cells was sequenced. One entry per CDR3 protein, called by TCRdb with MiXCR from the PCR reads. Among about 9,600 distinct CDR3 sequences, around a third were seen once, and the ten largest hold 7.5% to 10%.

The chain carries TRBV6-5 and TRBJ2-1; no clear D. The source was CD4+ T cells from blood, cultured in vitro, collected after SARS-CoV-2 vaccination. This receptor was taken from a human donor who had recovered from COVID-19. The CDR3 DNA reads TGTGCCAGCAGTTATAAGGGATCCAATGAGCAGTTCTTC. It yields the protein CASSYKGSNEQFF.